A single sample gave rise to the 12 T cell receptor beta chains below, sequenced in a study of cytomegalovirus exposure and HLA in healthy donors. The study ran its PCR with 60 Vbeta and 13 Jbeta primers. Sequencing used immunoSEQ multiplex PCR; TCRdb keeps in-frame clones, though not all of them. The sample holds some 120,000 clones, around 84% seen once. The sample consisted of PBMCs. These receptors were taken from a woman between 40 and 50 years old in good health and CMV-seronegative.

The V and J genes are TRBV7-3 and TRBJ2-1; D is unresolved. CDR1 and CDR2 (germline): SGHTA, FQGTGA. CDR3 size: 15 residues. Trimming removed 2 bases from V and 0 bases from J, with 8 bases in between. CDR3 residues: CASSLRPSSYNEQFF. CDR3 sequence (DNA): TGTGCCAGCAGCTTACGGCCTAGCTCCTACAATGAGCAGTTCTTC.

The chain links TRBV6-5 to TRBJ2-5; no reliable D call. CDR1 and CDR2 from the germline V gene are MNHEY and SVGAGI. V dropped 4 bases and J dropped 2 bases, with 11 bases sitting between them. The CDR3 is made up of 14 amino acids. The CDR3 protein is CASSSDGDQETQYF. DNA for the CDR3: TGTGCCAGCAGTTCCGACGGAGATCAAGAGACCCAGTACTTC.

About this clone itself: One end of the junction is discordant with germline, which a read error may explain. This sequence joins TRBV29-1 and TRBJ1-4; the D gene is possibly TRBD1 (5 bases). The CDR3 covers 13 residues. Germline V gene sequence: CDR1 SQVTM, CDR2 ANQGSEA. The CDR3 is CSVLDSYNGKLFF. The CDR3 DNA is TGCAGCGTCCTAGACAGCTATAATGGAAAACTGTTTTTT.

Here the CDR3 DNA reads TGTGCCAGCAGTTTATGGGGGGGGCACTACAATGAGCAGTTCTTC. The encoded protein is CASSLWGGHYNEQFF. This chain connects TRBV28 to TRBJ2-1, with a possible D match to TRBD2 (7 bases). V was trimmed by 0 bases and J by 3 bases, leaving 9 bases between them. The V gene's germline CDR1 is MDHEN and CDR2 SYDVKM. The CDR3 is 15 residues long.

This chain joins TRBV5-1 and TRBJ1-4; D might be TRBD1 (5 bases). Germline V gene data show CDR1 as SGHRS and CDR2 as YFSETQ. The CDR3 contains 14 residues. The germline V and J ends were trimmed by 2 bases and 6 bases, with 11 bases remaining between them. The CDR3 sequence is CASSLSGVDEKLFF. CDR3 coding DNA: TGCGCCAGCAGCTTATCGGGGGTGGATGAAAAACTGTTTTTT. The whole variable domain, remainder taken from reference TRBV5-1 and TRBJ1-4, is KAGVTQTPRYLIKTRGQQVTLSCSPISGHRSVSWYQQTPGQGLQFLFEYFSETQRNKGNFPGRFSGRQFSNSRSEMNVSTLELGDSALYLCASSLSGVDEKLFFGSGTQLSVL.

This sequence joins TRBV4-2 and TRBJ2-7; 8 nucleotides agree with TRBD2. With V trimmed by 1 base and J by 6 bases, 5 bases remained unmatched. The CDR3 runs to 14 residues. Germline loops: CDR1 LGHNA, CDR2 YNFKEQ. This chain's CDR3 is CASSQGAGGFEQYF. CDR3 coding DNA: TGTGCCAGCAGCCAAGGTGCGGGAGGTTTCGAGCAGTACTTC.

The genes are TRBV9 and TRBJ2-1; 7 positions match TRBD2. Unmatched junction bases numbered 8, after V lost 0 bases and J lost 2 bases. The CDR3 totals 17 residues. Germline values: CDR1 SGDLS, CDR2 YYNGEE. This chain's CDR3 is CASSVDSAGAPYNEQFF. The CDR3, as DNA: TGTGCCAGCAGCGTAGATTCTGCGGGAGCCCCCTACAATGAGCAGTTCTTC.

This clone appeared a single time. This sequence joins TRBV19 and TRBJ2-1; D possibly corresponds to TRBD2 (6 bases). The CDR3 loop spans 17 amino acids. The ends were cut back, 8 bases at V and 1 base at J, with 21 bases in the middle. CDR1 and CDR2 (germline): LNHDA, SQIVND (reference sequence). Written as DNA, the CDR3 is TGTGCCAGTCGGGGGACGGCCGGGTTACGGTCCTACAATGAGCAGTTCTTC. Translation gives CASRGTAGLRSYNEQFF.

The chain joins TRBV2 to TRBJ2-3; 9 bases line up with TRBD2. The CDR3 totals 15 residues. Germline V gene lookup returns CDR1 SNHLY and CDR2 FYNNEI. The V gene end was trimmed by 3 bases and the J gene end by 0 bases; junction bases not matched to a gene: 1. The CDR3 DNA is TGTGCCAGCAGTGAGACTAGCGGTAGCACAGATACGCAGTATTTT. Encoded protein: CASSETSGSTDTQYF.

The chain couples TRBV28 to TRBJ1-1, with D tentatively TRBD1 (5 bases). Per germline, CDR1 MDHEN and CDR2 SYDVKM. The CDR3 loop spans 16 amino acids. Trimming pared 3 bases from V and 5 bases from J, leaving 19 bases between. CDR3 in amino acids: CASSFWGRERITEAFF. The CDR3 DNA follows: TGTGCCAGCAGTTTTTGGGGCCGTGAGAGAATAACTGAAGCTTTCTTT.

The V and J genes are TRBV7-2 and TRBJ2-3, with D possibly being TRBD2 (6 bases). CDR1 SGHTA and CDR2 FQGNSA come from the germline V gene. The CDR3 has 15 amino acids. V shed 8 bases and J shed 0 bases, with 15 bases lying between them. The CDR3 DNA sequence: TGTGCCAGCGCCGCGGACTACCTCAGCACAGATACGCAGTATTTT. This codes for CASAADYLSTDTQYF.

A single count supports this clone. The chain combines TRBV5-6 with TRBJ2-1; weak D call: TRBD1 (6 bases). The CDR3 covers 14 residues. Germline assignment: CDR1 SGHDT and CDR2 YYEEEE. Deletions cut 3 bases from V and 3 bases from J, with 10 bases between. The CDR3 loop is CASSSGHRYNEQFF. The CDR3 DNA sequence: TGTGCCAGCAGCTCGGGACACCGCTACAATGAGCAGTTCTTC.